This TCR beta chain was recovered during a study of T-cell reconstitution after alpha-beta-depleted transplantation in children. Study results and caveats: There were reportedly several hundred expanded graft clones from which alpha-beta T cells came about two months after transplant. Among T cells one year after transplant, newly produced cells accounted for most counts and diversity. The origin of high day-60 TCRbeta diversity in some patients lay in surviving recipient T cells and thymic progenitors.

Preparation of the TCRbeta library was carried out with unique molecular identifiers. TCRdb used MiXCR to reprocess the PCR reads, holding one entry per CDR3 protein. This sample carries about 980,000 distinct CDR3 sequences, under 30% of them seen once, and the ten largest clones take about 28%. Germline CDR1 reads SGHAT; CDR2 reads FQDESV (reference sequence). Trimming took off 1 base at V and 4 bases at J, with 10 bases between the two ends. This CDR3 is 14 amino acids long. This clonotype has a handful of counts. Its target is unknown. This material consisted of PBMCs, mostly from graft donor cells, taken 360 days after TCRalphabeta/CD19-depleted stem cell transplant. The V gene is TRBV11-1, the J gene TRBJ2-5; D remains ambiguous. The sequence derives from a boy in the first two years of life who had a stem cell transplant for SCID, so the T cells may come from the graft donor. CDR3 DNA sequence: TGTGCCAGCAGCTTAGATTGGTTGACAGAGACCCAGTACTTC. Protein product: CASSLDWLTETQYF.